This T cell receptor (beta chain) was observed in a study of shared clonotypes between healthy human individuals. Study as a whole: Donors, aged 18 to 49, were a couple of women and a few men.

The count of this clone is one. This CDR3 contains 13 residues. Germline CDR1 is SGHVS and CDR2 is FQNEAQ. The junction had 4 bases not matched to a gene; V was cut back by 4 bases and J by 4 bases. Donors were Caucasian adults residing in Nashville, Tennessee, USA. Samples underwent the assay at deep level. Generated by immunoSEQ multiplex PCR, the TCRdb table keeps only in-frame clones and is missing some. The table records some 500,000 clones, over 60% of them present only once. The TCR sequence derives from a woman in her thirties or forties in good health. Some clones in this sample may be carry-over from other donors' samples. Source material: PBMCs. The chain joins TRBV7-8 to TRBJ2-7; 7 bases agree with TRBD1. The CDR3 DNA is TGTGCCAGCAGCTACAGGGGCCCGTACGAGCAGTACTTC. Translation gives CASSYRGPYEQYF. Looking up the rest from reference TRBV7-8 and TRBJ2-7 gives the full variable domain: GAGVSQSPRYKVAKRGQDVALRCDPISGHVSLFWYQQALGQGPEFLTYFQNEAQLDKSGLPSDRFFAERPEGSVSTLKIQRTQQEDSAVYLCASSYRGPYEQYFGPGTRLTVT.